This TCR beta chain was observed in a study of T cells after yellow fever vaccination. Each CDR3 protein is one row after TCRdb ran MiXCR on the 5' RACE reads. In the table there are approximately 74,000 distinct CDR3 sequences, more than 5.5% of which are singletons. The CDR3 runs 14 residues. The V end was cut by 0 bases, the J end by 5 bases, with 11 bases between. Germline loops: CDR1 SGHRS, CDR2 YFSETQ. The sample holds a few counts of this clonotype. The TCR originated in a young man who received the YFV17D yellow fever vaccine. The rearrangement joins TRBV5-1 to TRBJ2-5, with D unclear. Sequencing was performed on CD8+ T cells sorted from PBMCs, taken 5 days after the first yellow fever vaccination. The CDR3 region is CASSLESNWETQYF. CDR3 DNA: TGCGCCAGCAGCTTGGAAAGTAATTGGGAGACCCAGTACTTC.